This is a list of T cell receptor beta chains from one sample in a study of CD8 T cell repertoires and HIV-1 epitope variants. These receptors have no identified antigens. Profiling relied on immunoSEQ multiplex PCR, and the TCRdb table lists in-frame clones only, not all of them. The table lists several thousand clones, roughly 64% of them singletons. Sequenced material: cultured CD8+ T cells derived from PBMCs. Receptors originate from a male donor with HIV. CDR3s include the opening cysteine and the closing phenylalanine or tryptophan. Each record gives: clone size, J gene, D gene, V gene, CDR3 protein, CDR3 DNA. D genes are given only for firm matches. Clone size, where shown, is once, few, many, or a class for clones that have expanded.

>-|TRBJ2-2|TRBD1|TRBV6-5
CASSLTGGRSGELFF
TGTGCCAGCAGTTTGACAGGGGGCAGGAGCGGGGAGCTGTTTTTT
>-|TRBJ2-1|TRBD2|TRBV29-1
CSGDMGGLAGRSYNEQFF
TGCAGCGGGGATATGGGAGGACTAGCGGGAAGATCCTACAATGAGCAGTTCTTC
>few|TRBJ2-5|TRBD1|TRBV5-1
CASSPVSGQQETQYF
TGCGCCAGCAGCCCCGTTTCGGGACAGCAAGAGACCCAGTACTTC
>-|TRBJ1-1|-|TRBV10-3
CAISAGTMNTEAFF
TGTGCCATCAGTGCAGGGACCATGAACACTGAAGCTTTCTTT
>-|TRBJ1-1|-|TRBV13
CASSLGDRKAFF
TGTGCCAGCAGCTTAGGTGACAGGAAAGCTTTCTTT
>-|TRBJ2-4|TRBD2|TRBV7-2
CASSLPGLAGSGNIQYF
TGTGCCAGCAGCTTGCCGGGACTAGCGGGATCGGGGAACATTCAGTACTTC
>once|TRBJ2-7|-|TRBV14
CASSQVPYEQYF
TGTGCCAGCAGCCAAGTCCCCTACGAGCAGTACTTC
>once|TRBJ1-1|-|TRBV5-6
CASSFGTGNTEAFF
TGTGCCAGCAGCTTTGGGACTGGGAACACTGAAGCTTTCTTT
>few|TRBJ2-7|TRBD2|TRBV7-7
CASSPGLAGTYEQYF
TGTGCCAGCAGCCCGGGACTAGCGGGGACGTACGAGCAGTACTTC
>-|TRBJ2-7|TRBD1|TRBV5-1
CASSFWTGNEQYF
TGCGCCAGCAGCTTCTGGACAGGGAACGAGCAGTACTTC
>-|TRBJ2-7|TRBD2|TRBV7-2
CASSHGSGGANEQYF
TGTGCCAGCAGCCACGGTAGCGGGGGGGCAAACGAGCAGTACTTC
>-|TRBJ2-4|-|TRBV27
CASSLLTTGRDSNIQYF
TGTGCCAGCAGTTTACTCACCACCGGACGGGACTCGAACATTCAGTACTTC
>once|TRBJ2-3|TRBD1|TRBV7-2
CASSLVGTGVDTQYF
TGTGCCAGCAGCTTAGTAGGGACAGGGGTAGATACGCAGTATTTT
>-|TRBJ2-5|TRBD2|TRBV11-2
CASSESGGLYQETQYF
TGTGCCAGCAGCGAAAGCGGGGGGCTGTACCAAGAGACCCAGTACTTC
>-|TRBJ2-7|-|TRBV19
CASSSRDPGSYEQYF
TGTGCCAGTAGTTCCCGGGATCCAGGATCCTACGAGCAGTACTTC
>-|TRBJ2-1|-|TRBV9
CASSVEAGSSYNEQFF
TGTGCCAGCAGCGTAGAAGCCGGTAGCTCCTACAATGAGCAGTTCTTC
>-|TRBJ1-4|-|TRBV6-5
CASTGGDEKLFF
TGTGCCAGCACCGGGGGGGATGAAAAACTGTTTTTT
>few|TRBJ2-7|TRBD2|TRBV2
CASIAPELAGPYEQYF
TGTGCCAGCATTGCCCCCGAACTAGCGGGCCCCTACGAGCAGTACTTC
>-|TRBJ2-7|TRBD2|TRBV10-3
CAISDAGGAYEQYF
TGTGCCATCAGTGATGCGGGAGGTGCCTACGAGCAGTACTTC
>-|TRBJ1-5|-|TRBV11-1
CASSPSYSNQPQHF
TGTGCCAGCAGCCCGAGCTATAGCAATCAGCCCCAGCATTTT
>-|TRBJ2-3|TRBD1|TRBV29-1
CSGGQGAGDTQYF
TGCAGCGGGGGACAGGGGGCTGGAGATACGCAGTATTTT
>few|TRBJ2-3|TRBD2|TRBV7-9
CASSSPTSGGHPGEYF
TGTGCCAGCAGCTCGCCGACTAGCGGGGGCCACCCTGGGGAGTATTTT
>-|TRBJ2-1|TRBD2|TRBV7-6
CASSPLGGGEQFF
TGTGCCAGCAGCCCCCTCGGGGGGGGTGAGCAGTTCTTC
>-|TRBJ1-6|-|TRBV15
CATSRGGGNSPLHF
TGTGCCACCAGCAGAGGCGGGGGAAATTCACCCCTCCACTTT
>-|TRBJ1-5|TRBD1|TRBV19
CASSTRGPPARPQHF
TGTGCCAGTAGTACGAGGGGGCCTCCCGCGCGGCCCCAGCATTTT
>-|TRBJ2-3|TRBD1|TRBV11-2
CASSPGQGNTDTQYF
TGTGCCAGCAGCCCAGGACAGGGCAACACAGATACGCAGTATTTT
>-|TRBJ2-7|-|TRBV13
CASSRVRQAAVREQYF
TGTGCCAGCAGCCGCGTTCGACAAGCAGCCGTGCGGGAGCAGTACTTC
>few|TRBJ1-3|-|TRBV7-2
CASSPPSAGTGNTIYF
TGTGCCAGCAGCCCCCCCTCGGCCGGGACAGGAAACACCATATATTTT
>few|TRBJ1-5|-|TRBV7-6
CASSLDGNQPQHF
TGTGCCAGCAGCTTAGACGGGAATCAGCCCCAGCATTTT
>-|TRBJ2-2|TRBD1|TRBV10-2
CASSDDRARELFF
TGCGCCAGCAGTGATGACAGGGCCCGGGAGCTGTTTTTT
>-|TRBJ2-2|TRBD2|TRBV5-4
CASSLGRGGGTGELFF
TGTGCCAGCAGCTTGGGCCGGGGGGGCGGTACCGGGGAGCTGTTTTTT
>-|TRBJ2-3|TRBD2|TRBV28
CASSSSTSGGLYLTDTQYF
TGTGCCAGCAGTTCCTCGACTAGCGGGGGCCTCTACCTCACAGATACGCAGTATTTT
>-|TRBJ1-1|-|TRBV19
CASTEGLNTEAFF
TGTGCCAGTACTGAAGGTCTGAACACTGAAGCTTTCTTT
>medium-sized|TRBJ2-7|-|TRBV6-5
CASSPPEKASYEQYF
TGTGCCAGCAGTCCCCCCGAGAAGGCCTCCTACGAGCAGTACTTC